This TCR beta chain was identified during a study of graft-versus-host responses after intestinal transplantation. The CDR3 is 12 amino acids. The ends were cut back, 4 bases at V and 0 bases at J, with 3 bases in the middle. CDR1 and CDR2 from the germline V gene are SEHNR and FQNEAQ (reference sequence). Remarks on this clone: What it binds is not known.

Measured with immunoSEQ multiplex PCR; TCRdb has only the in-frame clones, and not every one. The sample includes 100,000 or so clones, about 93% seen only once; the top ten take around 0.15%. The TCR comes from a human donor who received an intestinal transplant. The gene calls are TRBV7-9 and TRBJ2-5; D gene unclear. This sample comprised unstimulated CD4+ T cells sorted from spleen or lymph node cells, obtained before intestinal transplant. The CDR3 bases are TGTGCCAGCAGCTCCAACCAAGAGACCCAGTACTTC. Amino acid sequence: CASSSNQETQYF.